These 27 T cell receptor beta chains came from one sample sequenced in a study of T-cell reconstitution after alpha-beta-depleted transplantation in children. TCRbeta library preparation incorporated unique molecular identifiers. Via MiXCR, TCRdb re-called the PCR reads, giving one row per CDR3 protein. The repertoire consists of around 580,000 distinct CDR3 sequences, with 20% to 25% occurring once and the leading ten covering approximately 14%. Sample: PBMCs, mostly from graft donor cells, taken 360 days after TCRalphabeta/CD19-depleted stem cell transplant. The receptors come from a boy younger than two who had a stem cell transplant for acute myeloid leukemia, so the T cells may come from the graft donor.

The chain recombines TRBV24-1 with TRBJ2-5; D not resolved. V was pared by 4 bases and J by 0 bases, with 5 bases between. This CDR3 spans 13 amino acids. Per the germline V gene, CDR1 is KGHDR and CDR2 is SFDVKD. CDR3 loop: CATSDNNQETQYF. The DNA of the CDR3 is TGTGCCACCAGTGACAACAACCAAGAGACCCAGTACTTC.

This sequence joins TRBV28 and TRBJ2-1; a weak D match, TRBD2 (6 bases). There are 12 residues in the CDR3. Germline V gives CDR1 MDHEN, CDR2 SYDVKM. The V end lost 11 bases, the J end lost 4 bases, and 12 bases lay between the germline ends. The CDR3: CAGGRGYNEQFF. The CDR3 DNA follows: TGTGCCGGGGGTCGGGGGTACAATGAGCAGTTCTTC.

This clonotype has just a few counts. The CDR3 region has the DNA TGTGCCAGCAGCGACCGACTAGCGGGGGGGGACAATGAGCAGTTCTTC. Protein product: CASSDRLAGGDNEQFF. The rearrangement uses TRBV9 and TRBJ2-1; 14 bases line up with TRBD2. In germline, CDR1 is SGDLS, CDR2 YYNGEE. The CDR3 contains 16 residues. Trimming cost V 3 bases and J 5 bases; bases outside gene matches: 4.

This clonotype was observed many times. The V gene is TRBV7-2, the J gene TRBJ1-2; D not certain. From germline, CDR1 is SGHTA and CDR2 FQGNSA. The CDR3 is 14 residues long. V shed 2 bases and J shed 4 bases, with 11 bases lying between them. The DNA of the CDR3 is TGTGCCAGCAGCTTATTTGGAGAGACCTATGGCTACACCTTC. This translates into CASSLFGETYGYTF.

CDR3 residues: CASSYSTATANTGELFF. The CDR3 region has the DNA TGTGCCAGCAGTTACTCGACGGCTACCGCGAACACCGGGGAGCTGTTTTTT. The rearrangement joins TRBV6-5 to TRBJ2-2; D call uncertain. The germline V and J ends were trimmed by 0 bases and 0 bases, with 11 bases remaining between them. Germline CDR1 MNHEY, CDR2 SVGAGI. This CDR3 is built from 17 residues.

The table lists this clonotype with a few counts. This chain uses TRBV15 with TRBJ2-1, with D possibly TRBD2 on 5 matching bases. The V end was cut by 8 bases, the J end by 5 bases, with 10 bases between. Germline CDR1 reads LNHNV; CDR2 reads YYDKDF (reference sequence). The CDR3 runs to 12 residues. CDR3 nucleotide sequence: TGTGCCACCGCCCCCGGGGACAATGAGCAGTTCTTC. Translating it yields CATAPGDNEQFF.

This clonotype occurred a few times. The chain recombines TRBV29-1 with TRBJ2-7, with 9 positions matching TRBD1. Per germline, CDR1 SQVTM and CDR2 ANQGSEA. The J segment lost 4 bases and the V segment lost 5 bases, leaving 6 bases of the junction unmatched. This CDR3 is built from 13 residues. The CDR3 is CSVFGQGQYEQYF. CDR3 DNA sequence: TGCAGCGTTTTTGGACAGGGGCAATACGAGCAGTACTTC.

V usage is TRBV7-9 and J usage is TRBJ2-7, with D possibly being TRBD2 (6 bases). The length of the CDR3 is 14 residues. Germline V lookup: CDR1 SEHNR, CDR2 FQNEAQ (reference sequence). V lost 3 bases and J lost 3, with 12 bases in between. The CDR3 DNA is TGTGCCAGCAGCTTCGGGGGTTCTCTCTACGAGCAGTACTTC. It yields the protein CASSFGGSLYEQYF.

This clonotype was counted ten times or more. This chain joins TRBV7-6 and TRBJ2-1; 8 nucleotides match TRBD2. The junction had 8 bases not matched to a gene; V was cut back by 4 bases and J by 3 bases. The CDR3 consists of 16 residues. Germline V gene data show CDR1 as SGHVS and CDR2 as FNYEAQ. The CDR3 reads CASSSLGRGVYNEQFF. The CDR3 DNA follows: TGTGCCAGCAGCTCCCTTGGGCGGGGGGTCTACAATGAGCAGTTCTTC.

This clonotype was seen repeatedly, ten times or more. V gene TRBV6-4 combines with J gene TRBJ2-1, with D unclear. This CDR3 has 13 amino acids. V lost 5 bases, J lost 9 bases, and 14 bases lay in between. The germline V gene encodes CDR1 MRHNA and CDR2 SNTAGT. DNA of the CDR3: TGTGCCAGCAGTCAGAGACTCGGCGGTGAGCAGTTCTTC. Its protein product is CASSQRLGGEQFF.

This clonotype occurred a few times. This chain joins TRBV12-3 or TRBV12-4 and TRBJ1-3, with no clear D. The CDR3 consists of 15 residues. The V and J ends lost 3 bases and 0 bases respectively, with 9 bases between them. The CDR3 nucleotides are TGTGCCAGCAGTTTGGGCAGACCCTCTGGAAACACCATATATTTT. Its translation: CASSLGRPSGNTIYF.

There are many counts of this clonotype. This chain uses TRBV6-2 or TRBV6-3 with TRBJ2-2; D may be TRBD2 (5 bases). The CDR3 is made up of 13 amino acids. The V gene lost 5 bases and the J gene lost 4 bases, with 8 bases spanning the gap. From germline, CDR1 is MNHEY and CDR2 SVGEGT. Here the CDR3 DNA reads TGTGCCAGCAGTCGGGGTACCACCGGGGAGCTGTTTTTT. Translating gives CASSRGTTGELFF.

In DNA form, the CDR3 reads TGTGCCAGCAGCTTAAACGCGGTTGGCTACACCTTC. Protein product: CASSLNAVGYTF. This sequence joins TRBV7-9 and TRBJ1-2; D is uncertain. Trimming removed 2 bases from V and 7 bases from J, with 8 bases in between. The CDR3 sequence is 12 residues long. The germline V gene encodes CDR1 SEHNR and CDR2 FQNEAQ (reference sequence). The whole variable domain, remainder taken from reference TRBV7-9 and TRBJ1-2, is DTGVSQNPRHKITKRGQNVTFRCDPISEHNRLYWYRQTLGQGPEFLTYFQNEAQLEKSRLLSDRFSAERPKGSFSTLEIQRTEQGDSAMYLCASSLNAVGYTFGSGTRLTVV.

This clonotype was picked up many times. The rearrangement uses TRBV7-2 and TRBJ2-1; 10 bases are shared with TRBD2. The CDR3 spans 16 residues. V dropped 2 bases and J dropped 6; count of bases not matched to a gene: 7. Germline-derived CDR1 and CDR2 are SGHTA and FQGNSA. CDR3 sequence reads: CASSLTSGGAGNEQFF. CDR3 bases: TGTGCCAGCAGCTTAACAAGCGGGGGGGCCGGCAATGAGCAGTTCTTC.

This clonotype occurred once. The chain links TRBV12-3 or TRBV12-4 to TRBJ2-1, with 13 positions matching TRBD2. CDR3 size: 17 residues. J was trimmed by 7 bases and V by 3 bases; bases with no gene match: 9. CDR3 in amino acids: CASSFLGTSGVDNEQFF. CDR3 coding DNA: TGTGCCAGCAGTTTTTTGGGGACTAGCGGGGTCGATAATGAGCAGTTCTTC.

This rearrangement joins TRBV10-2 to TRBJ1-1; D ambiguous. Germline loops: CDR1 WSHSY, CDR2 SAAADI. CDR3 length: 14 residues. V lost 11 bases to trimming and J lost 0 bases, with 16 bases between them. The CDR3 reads CASTFFTMNTEAFF. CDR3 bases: TGCGCCTCTACCTTCTTTACCATGAACACTGAAGCTTTCTTT.

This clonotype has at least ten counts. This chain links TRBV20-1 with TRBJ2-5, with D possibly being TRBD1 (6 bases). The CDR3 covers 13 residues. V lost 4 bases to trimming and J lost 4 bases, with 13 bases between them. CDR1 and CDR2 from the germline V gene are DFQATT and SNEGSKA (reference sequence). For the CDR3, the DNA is TGCAGTGCTAAGGGGGAAGTTGGAGAGACCCAGTACTTC. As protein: CSAKGEVGETQYF.

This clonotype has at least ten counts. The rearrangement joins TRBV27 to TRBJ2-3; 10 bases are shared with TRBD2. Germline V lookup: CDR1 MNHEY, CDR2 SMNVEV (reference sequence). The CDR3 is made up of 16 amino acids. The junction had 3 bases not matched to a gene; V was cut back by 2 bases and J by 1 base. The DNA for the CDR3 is TGTGCCAGCAGTTTAGTCGGGACTAGCGGCACAGATACGCAGTATTTT. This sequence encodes CASSLVGTSGTDTQYF.

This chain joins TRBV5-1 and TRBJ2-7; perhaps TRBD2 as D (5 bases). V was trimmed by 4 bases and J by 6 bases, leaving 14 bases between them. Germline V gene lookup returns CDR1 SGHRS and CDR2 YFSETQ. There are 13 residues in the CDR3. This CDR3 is CASSPRLPREQYF. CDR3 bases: TGCGCCAGCAGCCCCCGACTACCTCGCGAGCAGTACTTC.

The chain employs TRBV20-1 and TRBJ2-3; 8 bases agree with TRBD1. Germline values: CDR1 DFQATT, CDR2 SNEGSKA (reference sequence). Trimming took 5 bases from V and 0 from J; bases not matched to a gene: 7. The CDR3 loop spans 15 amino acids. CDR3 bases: TGCAGTGCTGGGGGACAGGTCCGGAGCACAGATACGCAGTATTTT. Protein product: CSAGGQVRSTDTQYF.

CDR3 DNA: TGTGCCAGTAGTATTTGGTCCTACGCAGGGGACACTGAAGCTTTCTTT. This gives the protein CASSIWSYAGDTEAFF. V gene TRBV19 combines with J gene TRBJ1-1; D might be TRBD1 (6 bases). The CDR3 sequence is 16 residues long. Germline V gene sequence: CDR1 LNHDA, CDR2 SQIVND (reference sequence). V dropped 3 bases and J dropped 3 bases, with 17 bases sitting between them.

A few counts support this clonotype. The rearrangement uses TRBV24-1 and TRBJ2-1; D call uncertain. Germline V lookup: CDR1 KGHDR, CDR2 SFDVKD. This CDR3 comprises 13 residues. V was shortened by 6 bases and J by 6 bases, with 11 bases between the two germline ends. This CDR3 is CATSTETGNEQFF. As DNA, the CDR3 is TGTGCCACCAGTACCGAGACCGGCAATGAGCAGTTCTTC.

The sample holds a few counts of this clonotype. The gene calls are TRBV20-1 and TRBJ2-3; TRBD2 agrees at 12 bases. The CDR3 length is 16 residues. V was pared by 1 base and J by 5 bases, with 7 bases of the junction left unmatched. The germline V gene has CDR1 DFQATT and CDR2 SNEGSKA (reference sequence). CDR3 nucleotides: TGCAGTGCTAGAGGTCTAGCGGGGGGGCCGGTAGATACGCAGTATTTT. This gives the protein CSARGLAGGPVDTQYF.

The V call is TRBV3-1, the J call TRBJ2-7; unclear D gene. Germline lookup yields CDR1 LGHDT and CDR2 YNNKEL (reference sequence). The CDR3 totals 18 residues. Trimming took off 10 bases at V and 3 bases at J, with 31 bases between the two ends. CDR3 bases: TGTGCCATCAGTCAGCGCTCAGGTAGGGCCCGTCTTATCTACGAGCAGTACGTC. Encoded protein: CAISQRSGRARLIYEQYV.

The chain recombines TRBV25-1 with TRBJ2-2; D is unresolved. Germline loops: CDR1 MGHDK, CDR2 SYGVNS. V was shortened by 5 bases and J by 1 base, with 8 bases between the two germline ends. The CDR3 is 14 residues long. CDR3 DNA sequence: TGTGCCAGCAGTCCAGATCAGAACACCGGGGAGCTGTTTTTT. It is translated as CASSPDQNTGELFF.

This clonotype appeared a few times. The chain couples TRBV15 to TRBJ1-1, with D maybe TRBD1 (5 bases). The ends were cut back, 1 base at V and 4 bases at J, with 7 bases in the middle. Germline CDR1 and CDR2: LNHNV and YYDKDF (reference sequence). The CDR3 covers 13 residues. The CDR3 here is CATSRGRGTEAFF. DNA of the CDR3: TGTGCCACCAGCAGAGGTAGGGGCACTGAAGCTTTCTTT.

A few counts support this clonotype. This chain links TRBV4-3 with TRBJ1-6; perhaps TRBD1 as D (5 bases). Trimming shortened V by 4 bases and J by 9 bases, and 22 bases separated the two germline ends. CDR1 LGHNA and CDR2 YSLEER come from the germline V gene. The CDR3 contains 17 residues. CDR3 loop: CASSRNGAGPSVSPLHF. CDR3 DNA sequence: TGCGCCAGCAGCCGAAATGGGGCAGGCCCATCAGTTTCACCCCTCCACTTT.